This T cell receptor beta chain was observed in a study of PD-1 blockade in mismatch repair-deficient tumors. General study points: Rapid post-treatment expansion, then contraction, generally preceding radiologic response, marked tumor-resident clones.

J gave up 6 bases and V 3 bases, and 7 bases lay outside the gene matches. The CDR3 has 16 amino acids. Per the germline V gene, CDR1 is LNHDA and CDR2 is SQIVND (reference sequence). Comments on this clone: Its matching antigen is unknown.

Only in-frame clones appear in the TCRdb table, and some are missing; sequencing was by immunoSEQ multiplex PCR. This repertoire shows roughly 130,000 clones, 88% found once; its top ten account for approximately 12%. The clonotype originates from an adult with mismatch repair-deficient cancer. The sample here was peripheral blood, taken 72 weeks after starting pembrolizumab. This chain links TRBV19 with TRBJ2-2; TRBD2 aligns across 10 bases. The CDR3 sequence: CASSIGAGGPSGELFF. CDR3 bases: TGTGCCAGTAGTATCGGAGCGGGAGGGCCCTCCGGGGAGCTGTTTTTT.